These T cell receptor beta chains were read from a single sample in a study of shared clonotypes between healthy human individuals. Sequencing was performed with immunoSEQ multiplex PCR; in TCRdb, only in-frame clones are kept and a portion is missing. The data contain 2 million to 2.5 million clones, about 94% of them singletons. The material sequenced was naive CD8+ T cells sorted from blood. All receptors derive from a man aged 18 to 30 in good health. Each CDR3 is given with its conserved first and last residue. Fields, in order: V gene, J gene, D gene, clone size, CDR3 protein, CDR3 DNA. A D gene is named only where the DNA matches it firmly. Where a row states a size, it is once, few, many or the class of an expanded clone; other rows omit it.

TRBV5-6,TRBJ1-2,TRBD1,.,CASSIGQEWGNYGYTF,TGTGCCAGCAGCATAGGACAGGAATGGGGTAACTATGGCTACACCTTC
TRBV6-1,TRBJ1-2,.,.,CASSDGAIGYTF,TGTGCCAGCAGTGATGGGGCGATTGGCTACACCTTC
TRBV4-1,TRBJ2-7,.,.,CASSQSPGTHYEQYF,TGCGCCAGCAGCCAATCCCCCGGGACACACTACGAGCAGTACTTC
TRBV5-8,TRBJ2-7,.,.,CASSVYEQYF,TGTGCCAGCAGCGTATACGAGCAGTACTTC
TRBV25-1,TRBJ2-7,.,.,CASSPQNSYEQYF,TGTGCCAGCAGTCCCCAGAACAGCTACGAGCAGTACTTC
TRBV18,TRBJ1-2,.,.,CASSPPGPIRDYTF,TGTGCCAGCTCACCACCGGGACCGATAAGGGACTACACCTTC
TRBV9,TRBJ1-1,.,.,CASSVGKGSKNTEAFF,TGTGCCAGCAGCGTAGGGAAAGGGAGTAAAAACACTGAAGCTTTCTTT
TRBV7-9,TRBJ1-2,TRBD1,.,CASSLSTGGLKYGYTF,TGTGCCAGCAGCTTATCAACAGGGGGCCTGAAGTATGGCTACACCTTC
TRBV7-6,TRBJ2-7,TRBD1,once,CASSLVGTGIGEQYF,TGTGCCAGCAGCTTAGTCGGGACAGGTATTGGGGAGCAGTACTTC
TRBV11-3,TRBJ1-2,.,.,CASSFEDSPYYGYTF,TGTGCCAGCAGCTTCGAGGACAGTCCTTACTATGGCTACACCTTC
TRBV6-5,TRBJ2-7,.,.,CASSSGGESYEQYF,TGTGCCAGCAGTTCGGGGGGCGAATCCTACGAGCAGTACTTC
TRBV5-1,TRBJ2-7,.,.,CASSFGINYEQYF,TGCGCCAGCAGTTTCGGGATTAACTACGAGCAGTACTTC
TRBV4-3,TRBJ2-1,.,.,CASSRTTTNEQFF,TGCGCCAGCAGCCGGACTACAACCAATGAGCAGTTCTTC
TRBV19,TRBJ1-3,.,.,CASRKGTESSGNTIYF,TGTGCCAGTAGGAAAGGGACGGAAAGCTCTGGAAACACCATATATTTT
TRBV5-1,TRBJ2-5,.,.,CASSFGEGLAPETQYF,.
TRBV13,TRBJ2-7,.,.,CASSLGDSTYEQYF,TGTGCCAGCAGCTTGGGGGACTCCACCTACGAGCAGTACTTC
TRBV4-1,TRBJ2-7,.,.,CASSQRQDSYYEQYF,TGCGCCAGCAGCCAGAGACAGGATTCTTACTACGAGCAGTACTTC
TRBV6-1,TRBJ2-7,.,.,CASSERPSYEQYF,TGTGCCAGCAGTGAAAGGCCAAGCTACGAGCAGTACTTC
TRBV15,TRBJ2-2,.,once,CATSRDHIGTGELFF,TGTGCCACCAGCAGAGATCATATTGGGACCGGGGAGCTGTTTTTT
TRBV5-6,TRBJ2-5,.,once,CASSFPSEGTQYF,TGTGCCAGCAGCTTCCCATCGGAGGGGACCCAGTACTTC
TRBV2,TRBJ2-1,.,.,CASSRPGLDEQFF,TGTGCCAGCAGTCGGCCAGGGCTCGATGAGCAGTTCTTC
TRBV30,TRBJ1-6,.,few,CAWSGGSPLHF,TGTGCCTGGAGTGGGGGGTCACCCCTCCACTTT
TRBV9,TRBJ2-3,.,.,CASSSSGSSTDTQYF,TGTGCCAGCAGCTCAAGTGGGTCCAGCACAGATACGCAGTATTTT
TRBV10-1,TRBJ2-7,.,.,CASSETGGTYEQYF,TGCGCCAGCAGTGAGACAGGCGGAACCTACGAGCAGTACTTC
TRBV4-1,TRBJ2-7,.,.,CASSQAWRAENYEQYF,TGCGCCAGCAGCCAAGCCTGGCGGGCAGAGAACTACGAGCAGTACTTC
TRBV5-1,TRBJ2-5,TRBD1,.,CASSTDRGDMAQYF,TGCGCCAGCAGCACGGACAGGGGTGACATGGCCCAGTACTTC
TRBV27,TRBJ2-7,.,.,CASSLGRKYEQYF,TGTGCCAGCAGTTTAGGTCGGAAGTACGAGCAGTACTTC
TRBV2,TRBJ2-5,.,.,CASSDLEGTQYF,TGTGCCAGCAGTGACCTCGAGGGGACCCAGTACTTC
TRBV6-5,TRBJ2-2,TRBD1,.,CASSPGQANTGELFF,TGTGCCAGCAGCCCGGGACAGGCGAACACCGGGGAGCTGTTTTTT
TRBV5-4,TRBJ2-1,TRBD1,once,CASSDRAYNEQFF,TGTGCCAGCAGTGACAGGGCCTACAATGAGCAGTTCTTC
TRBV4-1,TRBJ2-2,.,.,CASSQLRAGELFF,TGCGCCAGCAGCCAATTGAGAGCCGGGGAGCTGTTTTTT
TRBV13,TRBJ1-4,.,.,CASSSLSNEKLFF,TGTGCCAGCAGCTCGCTAAGTAATGAAAAACTGTTTTTT
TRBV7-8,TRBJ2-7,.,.,CASSWARTPYEQYF,TGTGCCAGCAGCTGGGCCAGAACTCCCTACGAGCAGTACTTC
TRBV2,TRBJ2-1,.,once,CASSSRAHEQFF,TGTGCCAGCAGTAGCAGGGCCCATGAGCAGTTCTTC
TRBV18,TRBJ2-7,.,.,CASSPSPYEQYF,TGTGCCAGCTCACCGTCTCCTTACGAGCAGTACTTC
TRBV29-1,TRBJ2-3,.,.,CSGLGADTQYF,TGCAGCGGATTAGGGGCAGATACGCAGTATTTT
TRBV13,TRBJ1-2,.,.,CASSTLYGDGYTF,TGTGCCAGCAGTACCTTGTATGGGGATGGCTACACCTTC
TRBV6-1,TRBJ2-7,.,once,CASSVPGDYSYEQYF,TGTGCCAGCAGTGTACCCGGAGACTATTCCTACGAGCAGTACTTC
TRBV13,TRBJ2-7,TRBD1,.,CASSSRTGLGEQYF,TGTGCCAGCAGCTCACGGACAGGGTTGGGCGAGCAGTACTTC
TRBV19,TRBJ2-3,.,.,CASMAPSPTDTQYF,TGTGCCAGTATGGCACCTTCTCCCACAGATACGCAGTATTTT
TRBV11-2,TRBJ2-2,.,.,CASSQVWVPGELFF,TGTGCCAGCAGCCAAGTCTGGGTTCCCGGGGAGCTGTTTTTT
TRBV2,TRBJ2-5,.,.,CASGQIQETQYF,TGTGCCAGCGGACAGATACAAGAGACCCAGTACTTC